These 2 T cell receptor beta chains were all obtained from the same sample, sequenced in a study of molecular identifiers for immune sequencing clone quantification. Via MiXCR, TCRdb re-called the PCR reads, giving one row per CDR3 protein. Seen here are more than 450,000 distinct CDR3 sequences, roughly 24% observed once, and the top ten hold around 0.78%. Sequencing was performed on naive CD8+ T cells from blood, with Jurkat cell RNA spiked in. The subset is: FACS-sorted CD8+CD4-CCR7+CD45RA+ naive T cells. All receptors derive from a human donor in good health. Some libraries in this study had Jurkat cell RNA spiked in.

V and J are TRBV7-9 and TRBJ2-5; TRBD1 matches at 9 bases. V was clipped by 0 bases and J by 3 bases; unmatched bases: 5. This CDR3 contains 16 residues. CDR1 and CDR2 from the germline V gene are SEHNR and FQNEAQ (reference sequence). This CDR3 is CASSLAPGQGEETQYF. The DNA of the CDR3 is TGTGCCAGCAGCTTAGCACCGGGACAGGGCGAAGAGACCCAGTACTTC.

As for this clonotype: A read error is possible here, since a much larger clone lies one base away. The chain employs TRBV7-8 and TRBJ2-2; the match to TRBD2 covers 8 bases. V was clipped by 7 bases and J by 4 bases; unmatched bases: 20. The CDR3 covers 19 residues. Germline-derived CDR1 and CDR2 are SGHVS and FQNEAQ. Here the CDR3 DNA reads TGTGCCAGCACCCTTCACGGGGGGGCCCCGGACGCTACCACCGGGGAGCTGTTTTTT. It translates to CASTLHGGAPDATTGELFF.